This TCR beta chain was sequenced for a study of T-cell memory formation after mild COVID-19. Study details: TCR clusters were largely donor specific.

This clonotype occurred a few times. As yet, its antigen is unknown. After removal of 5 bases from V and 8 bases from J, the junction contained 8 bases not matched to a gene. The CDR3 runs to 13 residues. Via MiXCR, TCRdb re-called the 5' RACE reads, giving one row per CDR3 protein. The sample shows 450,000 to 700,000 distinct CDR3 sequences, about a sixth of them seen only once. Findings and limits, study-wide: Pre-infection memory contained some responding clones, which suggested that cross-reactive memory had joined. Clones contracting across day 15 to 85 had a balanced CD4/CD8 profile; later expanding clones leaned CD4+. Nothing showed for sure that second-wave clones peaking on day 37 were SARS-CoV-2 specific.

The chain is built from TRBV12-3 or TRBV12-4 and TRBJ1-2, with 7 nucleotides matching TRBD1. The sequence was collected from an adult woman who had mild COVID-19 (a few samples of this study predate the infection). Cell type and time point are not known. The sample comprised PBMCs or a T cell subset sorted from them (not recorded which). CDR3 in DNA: TGTGCCAGCAGTACGACAGGGAGATTGGGCTACACCTTC. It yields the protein CASSTTGRLGYTF.